The TCR beta chain under discussion was sequenced for a study of blood T cell repertoires in COVID-19. Study-level information: The cDNA or gDNA used as material had been derived from T cells, B-cell-depleted T cells, or PBMCs.

CDR1 MNHEY and CDR2 SVGEGT come from the germline V gene. V lost 1 base and J 3 bases, leaving 8 bases between the germline ends. The CDR3 extends over 14 amino acids. In the original processing: Amplification with reference gene primers provided the estimates of nucleated cell counts. Libraries were prepared by immunoSEQ multiplex PCR; TCRdb keeps only in-frame clonotypes and omits some of them. V and J calls and clone size are as listed in that table; D and trimming were resolved from the DNA. The sample contains around 190,000 clones, roughly 82% of which appear only once. Source material: peripheral blood. The chain is built from TRBV6-2 or TRBV6-3 and TRBJ2-3, with D hard to call. This TCR came from a human donor in a cohort sampled during active COVID-19. The CDR3 loop reads CASSYYPRTDTQYF. CDR3 DNA sequence: TGTGCCAGCAGTTACTACCCGAGGACAGATACGCAGTATTTT.